Listed below are T cell receptor beta chains from one sample, sequenced in a study of cytomegalovirus exposure and HLA in healthy donors. Libraries were prepared by immunoSEQ multiplex PCR; TCRdb keeps only in-frame clonotypes and omits some of them. The table shows 70,000 to 95,000 clones, with around 82% occurring only once. What was sequenced was PBMCs. All receptors derive from a man between 18 and 35 years old in good health and CMV-seronegative. CDR3s include the opening cysteine and the closing phenylalanine or tryptophan. D genes are given only for firm matches. Only part of the rows carry a size: once, few, many, or a class if the clone is expanded.

v_gene: TRBV7-8
j_gene: TRBJ1-6
abundance: few
d_gene: .
CDR3aa: CASSQTMDSSSYNSPLHF

v_gene: TRBV18
j_gene: TRBJ1-1
abundance: .
d_gene: .
CDR3aa: CASSLLQGNTEAFF

v_gene: TRBV5-5
j_gene: TRBJ1-4
abundance: .
d_gene: .
CDR3aa: CASSLGGGRSEKLFF

v_gene: TRBV18
j_gene: TRBJ2-5
abundance: few
d_gene: .
CDR3aa: CASSEGQQETQYF

v_gene: TRBV7-9
j_gene: TRBJ2-3
abundance: few
d_gene: TRBD2
CDR3aa: CASSSRGGGTDTQYF

v_gene: TRBV11-3
j_gene: TRBJ2-1
abundance: .
d_gene: .
CDR3aa: CASSRRGGAYNEQFF

v_gene: TRBV13
j_gene: TRBJ2-1
abundance: .
d_gene: .
CDR3aa: CASSTRVEQFF

v_gene: TRBV6-1
j_gene: TRBJ2-5
abundance: .
d_gene: .
CDR3aa: CASRFRREETQYF

v_gene: TRBV2
j_gene: TRBJ2-7
abundance: .
d_gene: .
CDR3aa: CASSVGGRTYEQYF

v_gene: TRBV5-1
j_gene: TRBJ1-4
abundance: .
d_gene: .
CDR3aa: CASSFGADEKLFF

v_gene: TRBV5-6
j_gene: TRBJ2-1
abundance: .
d_gene: TRBD2
CDR3aa: CASTIRTSGGPFSQGEQFF

v_gene: TRBV9
j_gene: TRBJ2-7
abundance: .
d_gene: TRBD1
CDR3aa: CASSVGDRYEQYF

v_gene: TRBV5-8
j_gene: TRBJ1-3
abundance: few
d_gene: .
CDR3aa: CASSLRGNTIYF

v_gene: TRBV11-3
j_gene: TRBJ2-1
abundance: few
d_gene: TRBD1
CDR3aa: CASSSRTGRHEQFF

v_gene: TRBV9
j_gene: TRBJ1-5
abundance: .
d_gene: .
CDR3aa: CASSAGNDHQPQHF

v_gene: TRBV7-2
j_gene: TRBJ1-1
abundance: .
d_gene: .
CDR3aa: CASTNRMNTEAFF

v_gene: TRBV10-3
j_gene: TRBJ2-1
abundance: .
d_gene: TRBD2
CDR3aa: CATTPGGGDEQFF

v_gene: TRBV27
j_gene: TRBJ1-1
abundance: .
d_gene: TRBD1
CDR3aa: CASSLGQGNTEAFF

v_gene: TRBV14
j_gene: TRBJ2-3
abundance: .
d_gene: TRBD2
CDR3aa: CASSQGTSGRPSTDTQYF

v_gene: TRBV7-8
j_gene: TRBJ2-5
abundance: .
d_gene: TRBD2
CDR3aa: CASSPSDWASGFGKTQYF

v_gene: TRBV6-6
j_gene: TRBJ1-5
abundance: .
d_gene: .
CDR3aa: CASCPESYQPQHF

v_gene: TRBV7-3
j_gene: TRBJ1-2
abundance: .
d_gene: TRBD1
CDR3aa: CASSPGTGRRGYTF

v_gene: TRBV30
j_gene: TRBJ1-5
abundance: .
d_gene: .
CDR3aa: CAWSRSNQPQHF

v_gene: TRBV9
j_gene: TRBJ1-1
abundance: .
d_gene: .
CDR3aa: CASSAQGTNTEAFF

v_gene: TRBV2
j_gene: TRBJ1-1
abundance: .
d_gene: .
CDR3aa: CASSVQGMNTEAFF

v_gene: TRBV29-1
j_gene: TRBJ2-7
abundance: .
d_gene: TRBD1
CDR3aa: CSALFNRDRDSYEQYF

v_gene: TRBV2
j_gene: TRBJ1-1
abundance: .
d_gene: .
CDR3aa: CASSEDSPQGGTEAFF

v_gene: TRBV7-9
j_gene: TRBJ1-2
abundance: .
d_gene: .
CDR3aa: CASSLGLERGTYGYTF

v_gene: TRBV11-2
j_gene: TRBJ2-1
abundance: once
d_gene: TRBD2
CDR3aa: CASSLVGGGHRFF

v_gene: TRBV9
j_gene: TRBJ1-1
abundance: .
d_gene: .
CDR3aa: CASSVGEGAGVGAFF

v_gene: TRBV7-9
j_gene: TRBJ1-3
abundance: .
d_gene: .
CDR3aa: CASSLALGRYSGNTIYF

v_gene: TRBV5-6
j_gene: TRBJ1-1
abundance: .
d_gene: .
CDR3aa: CASSPGQRNTEAFF

v_gene: TRBV4-1
j_gene: TRBJ1-1
abundance: .
d_gene: TRBD1
CDR3aa: CASSHLGQGANEAFF

v_gene: TRBV6-1
j_gene: TRBJ2-3
abundance: .
d_gene: .
CDR3aa: CASSQGEADTQYF

v_gene: TRBV5-1
j_gene: TRBJ2-5
abundance: .
d_gene: TRBD1
CDR3aa: CASSKGQSQETQYF

v_gene: TRBV10-3
j_gene: TRBJ1-2
abundance: .
d_gene: TRBD1
CDR3aa: CAISESSQVRTGVASDYGYTF

v_gene: TRBV5-5
j_gene: TRBJ1-5
abundance: few
d_gene: TRBD1
CDR3aa: CASSLGTGTIYSNQPQHF

v_gene: TRBV5-1
j_gene: TRBJ1-2
abundance: medium-sized
d_gene: TRBD1
CDR3aa: CASSLEGQGIRGYTF

v_gene: TRBV15
j_gene: TRBJ2-1
abundance: few
d_gene: .
CDR3aa: CATSRDTGSRNEQFF

v_gene: TRBV6-5
j_gene: TRBJ1-2
abundance: .
d_gene: .
CDR3aa: CASSFEERGFYGYTF

v_gene: TRBV5-6
j_gene: TRBJ2-7
abundance: .
d_gene: TRBD2
CDR3aa: CASSLYSGGADEQYF

v_gene: TRBV4-1
j_gene: TRBJ1-4
abundance: once
d_gene: TRBD1
CDR3aa: CASSRQGGGSTNEKLFF

v_gene: TRBV19
j_gene: TRBJ1-2
abundance: once
d_gene: TRBD1
CDR3aa: CASGKTTGRIHGYTF

v_gene: TRBV18
j_gene: TRBJ2-7
abundance: .
d_gene: TRBD1
CDR3aa: CASSTDREQQYF

v_gene: TRBV4-2
j_gene: TRBJ2-1
abundance: .
d_gene: .
CDR3aa: CASSQDDTVPEQFF

v_gene: TRBV5-1
j_gene: TRBJ2-3
abundance: .
d_gene: TRBD2
CDR3aa: CASSLSSGVPDTQYF

v_gene: TRBV7-3
j_gene: TRBJ2-1
abundance: few
d_gene: .
CDR3aa: CASSPGNEQFF

v_gene: TRBV5-6
j_gene: TRBJ1-5
abundance: few
d_gene: TRBD1
CDR3aa: CASSSTGAGQPQHF

v_gene: TRBV10-1
j_gene: TRBJ1-1
abundance: .
d_gene: .
CDR3aa: CASRLQENTEAFF

v_gene: TRBV7-9
j_gene: TRBJ2-3
abundance: .
d_gene: TRBD2
CDR3aa: CASSPRGGNSPTDTQYF

v_gene: TRBV6-5
j_gene: TRBJ1-5
abundance: once
d_gene: .
CDR3aa: CASKKGGKQPQHF

v_gene: TRBV11-2
j_gene: TRBJ2-7
abundance: few
d_gene: TRBD1
CDR3aa: CASSSDRGSYEQYF